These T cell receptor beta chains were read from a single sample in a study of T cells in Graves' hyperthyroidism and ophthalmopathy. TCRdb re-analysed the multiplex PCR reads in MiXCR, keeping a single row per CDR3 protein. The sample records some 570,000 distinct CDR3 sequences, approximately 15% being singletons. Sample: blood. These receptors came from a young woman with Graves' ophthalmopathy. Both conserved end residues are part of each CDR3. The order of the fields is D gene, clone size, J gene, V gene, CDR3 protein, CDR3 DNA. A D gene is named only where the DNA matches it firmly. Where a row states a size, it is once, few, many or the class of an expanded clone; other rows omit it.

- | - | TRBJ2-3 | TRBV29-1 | CSVEGPWADTQYF | TGCAGCGTTGAAGGCCCGTGGGCGGATACGCAGTATTTT
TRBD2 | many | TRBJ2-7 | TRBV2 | CASSNLAGGYEQYF | TGTGCCAGCAGCAACCTAGCGGGTGGCTACGAGCAGTACTTC
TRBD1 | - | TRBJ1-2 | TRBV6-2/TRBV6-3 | CASSSPTGGESLHGYTF | TGTGCCAGCAGTTCGCCGACAGGGGGCGAGTCTCTTCATGGCTACACCTTC
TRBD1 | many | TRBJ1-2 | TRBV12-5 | CASGGTGIYGYTF | TGTGCTAGTGGTGGGACAGGGATTTATGGCTACACCTTC
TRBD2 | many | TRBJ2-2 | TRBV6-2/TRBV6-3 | CASRTGAGGPGGELFF | TGTGCCAGCAGAACAGGAGCGGGAGGGCCTGGCGGGGAGCTGTTTTTT
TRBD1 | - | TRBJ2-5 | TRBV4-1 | CASSHLLKTPDRGGETQYF | TGCGCCAGCAGCCACCTACTTAAAACCCCCGACAGGGGAGGTGAGACCCAGTACTTC
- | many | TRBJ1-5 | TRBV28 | CASSLVGTRRGQPQHF | TGTGCCAGCAGTTTAGTGGGGACCCGAAGGGGTCAGCCCCAGCATTTT
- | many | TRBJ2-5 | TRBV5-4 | CASTLELLRETQYF | TGTGCCAGCACCTTGGAACTCCTCCGGGAGACCCAGTACTTC
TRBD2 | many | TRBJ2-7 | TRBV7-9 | CASSQPGLARSYEQYF | TGTGCCAGCAGTCAACCCGGACTAGCGAGGTCCTACGAGCAGTACTTC
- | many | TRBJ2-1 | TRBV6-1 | CASTWGRENNEQFF | TGTGCCAGCACCTGGGGGCGGGAGAACAATGAGCAGTTCTTC
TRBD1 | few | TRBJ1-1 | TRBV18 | CASSPYDRGGFPEAFF | TGTGCCAGCTCACCGTACGACAGGGGAGGTTTCCCTGAAGCTTTCTTT
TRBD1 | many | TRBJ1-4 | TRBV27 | CASRRGTGDHYEKLFF | TGTGCCAGCAGGCGCGGGACAGGGGATCATTATGAAAAACTGTTTTTT
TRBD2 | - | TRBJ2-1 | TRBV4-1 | CASSQWWVKRGSYNEQFF | TGCGCCAGCAGCCAATGGTGGGTGAAGCGGGGCTCCTACAATGAGCAGTTCTTC
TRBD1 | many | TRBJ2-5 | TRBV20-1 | CSALSTGGQQTQYF | TGCAGTGCTCTTAGCACAGGGGGTCAGCAGACCCAGTACTTC
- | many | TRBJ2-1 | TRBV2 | CASTGAAQGTGQGNEQFF | TGTGCCAGCACGGGAGCGGCCCAGGGGACTGGTCAAGGGAATGAGCAGTTCTTC
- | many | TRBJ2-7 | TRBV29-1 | CSVESRGEQYF | TGCAGCGTTGAGAGTAGGGGCGAGCAGTACTTC
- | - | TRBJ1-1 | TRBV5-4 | CASASGWSNTEAFF | TGTGCCTCCGCTTCGGGTTGGTCGAACACTGAAGCTTTCTTT
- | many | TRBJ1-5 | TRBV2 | CASTQRDLSNQPQHF | TGTGCCAGCACGCAAAGAGACTTGAGCAATCAGCCCCAGCATTTT
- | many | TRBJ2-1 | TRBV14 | CASSQDASIDEQFF | TGTGCCAGCAGCCAAGATGCGAGCATCGATGAGCAGTTCTTC
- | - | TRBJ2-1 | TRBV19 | CASSIGYLSNNEQFF | TGTGCCAGTAGTATAGGGTATCTTTCAAACAATGAGCAGTTCTTC
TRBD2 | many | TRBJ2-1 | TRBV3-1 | CASSSLAVSSYNEQFF | TGTGCCAGCAGCTCCCTAGCGGTGTCCTCCTACAATGAGCAGTTCTTC
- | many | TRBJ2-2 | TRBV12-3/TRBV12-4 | CASRKGAGGELFF | TGTGCCAGCAGGAAAGGGGCGGGCGGGGAGCTGTTTTTT
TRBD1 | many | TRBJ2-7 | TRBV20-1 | CSASDRLSYEQYF | TGCAGTGCTTCGGACAGGCTCTCCTACGAGCAGTACTTC
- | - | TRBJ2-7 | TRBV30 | CAWDTGTYGQYF | TGTGCCTGGGATACAGGGACCTACGGGCAGTACTTC
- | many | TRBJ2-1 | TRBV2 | CASSWGGGAREQFF | TGTGCCAGCAGTTGGGGTGGCGGGGCAAGGGAGCAGTTCTTC
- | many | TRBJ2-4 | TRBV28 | CASQGGAKNIQYF | TGTGCCAGCCAGGGGGGAGCCAAAAACATTCAGTACTTC
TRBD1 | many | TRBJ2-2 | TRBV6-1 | CASSRQGPNTGELFF | TGTGCCAGCAGTCGACAGGGCCCGAACACCGGGGAGCTGTTTTTT
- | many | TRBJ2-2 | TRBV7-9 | CASILPSGVTGELFF | TGTGCCAGCATCCTACCTTCGGGAGTCACCGGGGAGCTGTTTTTT
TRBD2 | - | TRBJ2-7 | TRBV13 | CASSPARLAGGPYEQYF | TGTGCCAGCAGCCCTGCGCGGCTAGCGGGAGGGCCCTACGAGCAGTACTTC
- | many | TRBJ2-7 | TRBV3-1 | CASSQSAASYEQYF | TGTGCCAGCAGCCAATCAGCGGCATCCTACGAGCAGTACTTC
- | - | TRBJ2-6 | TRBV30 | CAWSVDGAGANVLTF | TGTGCCTGGAGTGTAGACGGGGCTGGGGCCAACGTCCTGACTTTC
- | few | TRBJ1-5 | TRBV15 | CATSSPGTKGYGQPQHF | TGTGCCACCAGCAGCCCCGGGACAAAGGGATATGGTCAGCCCCAGCATTTT
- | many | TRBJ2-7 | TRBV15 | CATSREGLGPPYEQYF | TGTGCCACCAGCAGAGAAGGCCTAGGCCCTCCCTACGAGCAGTACTTC
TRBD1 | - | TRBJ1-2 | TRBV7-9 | CASSLPGQGDYGYTF | TGTGCCAGCAGCTTACCGGGACAGGGGGACTATGGCTACACCTTC
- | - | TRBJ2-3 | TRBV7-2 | CASSLGTPTDTQYF | TGTGCCAGCAGCTTAGGGACCCCCACAGATACGCAGTATTTT
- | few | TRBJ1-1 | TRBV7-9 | CASSGDGSEAFF | TGTGCCAGCAGCGGGGACGGGTCTGAAGCTTTCTTT
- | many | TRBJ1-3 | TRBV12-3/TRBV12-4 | CASSFSSRGAGNTIYF | TGTGCCAGCAGTTTCAGTTCGAGAGGGGCCGGAAACACCATATATTTT
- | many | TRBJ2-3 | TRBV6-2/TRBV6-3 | CASSFLPVGDTQYF | TGTGCCAGCAGTTTTCTCCCTGTGGGAGATACGCAGTATTTT
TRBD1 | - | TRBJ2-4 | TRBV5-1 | CASSYTGVQNIQYF | TGCGCCAGCAGTTATACAGGGGTTCAAAACATTCAGTACTTC
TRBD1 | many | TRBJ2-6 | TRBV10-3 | CAIRMGTGQTSSGANVLTF | TGTGCCATCAGGATGGGGACAGGGCAAACTTCCTCTGGGGCCAACGTCCTGACTTTC
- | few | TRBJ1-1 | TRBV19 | CASSMAEYEAFF | TGTGCCAGTAGTATGGCGGAGTATGAAGCTTTCTTT
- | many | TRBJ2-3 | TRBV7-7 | CASSQGLEGGDTQYF | TGTGCTAGCAGTCAAGGACTAGAAGGGGGAGATACGCAGTATTTT
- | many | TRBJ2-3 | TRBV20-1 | CSAIRGAVPSTDTQYF | TGCAGTGCTATCAGGGGAGCGGTACCAAGCACAGATACGCAGTATTTT
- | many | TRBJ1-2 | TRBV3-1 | CASSPTVEARYGYTF | TGTGCCAGCAGCCCTACCGTGGAGGCCCGCTATGGCTACACCTTC
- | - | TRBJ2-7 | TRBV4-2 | CASSQETSVGGASYEQYF | TGTGCCAGCAGCCAAGAGACCTCGGTCGGGGGCGCCTCCTACGAGCAGTACTTC
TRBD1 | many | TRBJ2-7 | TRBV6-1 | CASSQGQGVWWYEQYF | TGTGCCAGCAGCCAAGGGCAGGGGGTGTGGTGGTACGAGCAGTACTTC
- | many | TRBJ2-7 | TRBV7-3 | CASSLAGSDEQYF | TGTGCCAGCAGCCTAGCCGGAAGCGACGAGCAGTACTTC
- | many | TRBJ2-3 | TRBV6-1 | CASSEQQPPDTQYF | TGTGCCAGCAGTGAACAACAGCCCCCAGATACGCAGTATTTT
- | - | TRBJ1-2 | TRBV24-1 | CATSGRGGSYGYTF | TGTGCCACCAGTGGGAGAGGGGGTTCGTATGGCTACACCTTC
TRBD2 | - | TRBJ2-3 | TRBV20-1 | CSATGGRSLTDTQYF | TGCAGTGCTACCGGCGGGAGGTCCCTCACAGATACGCAGTATTTT
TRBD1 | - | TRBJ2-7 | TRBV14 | CASSHDRAGGQYF | TGTGCCAGCAGCCACGACAGGGCCGGCGGGCAGTACTTC
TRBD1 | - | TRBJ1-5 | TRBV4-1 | CASSHRTGLKERAQHF | TGCGCCAGCAGCCATAGGACAGGCTTGAAGGAGAGAGCCCAGCATTTT
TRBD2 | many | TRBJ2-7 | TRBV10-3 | CAISGTSGKGNYEQYF | TGTGCCATCAGTGGGACTAGCGGGAAGGGGAACTACGAGCAGTACTTC